Listed below are T cell receptor beta chains from one sample, sequenced in a study of blood T cell repertoires in COVID-19. TCRdb keeps only in-frame clones here, not all; method: immunoSEQ multiplex PCR. The sample consists of about 36,000 clones, 85% of them appearing once. The sequenced sample was peripheral blood. Receptor source: a human donor in a cohort sampled during active COVID-19. Both conserved end residues are part of each CDR3. Each record gives: D gene, V gene, J gene, clone size, CDR3 protein, CDR3 DNA. D genes are given only for firm matches. Only part of the rows carry a size: once, few, many, or a class if the clone is expanded.

>.|TRBV4-1|TRBJ1-5|.
CASSRDKLVSNQPQHF
TGCGCCAGCAGCCGGGACAAATTAGTGTCCAATCAGCCCCAGCATTTT
>.|TRBV7-2|TRBJ2-2|.
CASSEYRAGGELFF
TGTGCCAGCAGCGAATACAGGGCCGGCGGGGAGCTGTTTTTT
>.|TRBV4-1|TRBJ2-7|.
CASSQDLWGEIYEQYF
TGCGCCAGCAGCCAAGATCTTTGGGGGGAGATCTACGAGCAGTACTTC
>.|TRBV10-3|TRBJ2-2|.
CAISESGQNTGELFF
TGTGCCATCAGTGAGTCAGGACAGAACACCGGGGAGCTGTTTTTT
>.|TRBV9|TRBJ2-1|.
CASSVEGGSYNEQFF
TGTGCCAGCAGCGTAGAGGGAGGATCCTACAATGAGCAGTTCTTC
>TRBD1|TRBV19|TRBJ1-5|once
CASTQYGQGRIGEPQHF
TGTGCCAGTACCCAATATGGACAGGGGAGAATTGGCGAGCCCCAGCATTTT
>TRBD1|TRBV28|TRBJ1-1|.
CASSTNSGTGTIAFF
TGTGCCAGCAGCACCAATTCCGGGACAGGGACGATAGCTTTCTTT
>TRBD1|TRBV10-3|TRBJ2-2|.
CAISGGVADREVAYTGELFF
TGTGCCATCAGTGGGGGGGTGGCGGACAGGGAGGTCGCGTACACCGGGGAGCTGTTTTTT
>.|TRBV4-3|TRBJ1-5|once
CASSPYGGNQPQHF
TGCGCCAGCAGCCCCTACGGGGGCAATCAGCCCCAGCATTTT
>TRBD1|TRBV27|TRBJ1-5|.
CASGPGTERGQPQHF
TGTGCCAGCGGCCCAGGGACAGAAAGGGGTCAGCCCCAGCATTTT
>.|TRBV21-1|TRBJ2-1|.
CASSPKPAGGRNEQFF
TGTGCCAGCAGCCCAAAGCCAGCGGGGGGGCGCAATGAGCAGTTCTTC
>.|TRBV9|TRBJ2-5|.
CASSVDGGWQETQYF
TGTGCCAGCAGCGTAGATGGAGGGTGGCAAGAGACCCAGTACTTC
>.|TRBV14|TRBJ2-2|.
CASSQEEGGELFF
TGTGCCAGCAGCCAAGAAGAGGGCGGGGAGCTGTTTTTT
>TRBD2|TRBV24-1|TRBJ2-2|.
CATSDSGITSGRPGELFF
TGTGCCACCAGTGATTCCGGAATTACGTCCGGGAGGCCCGGGGAGCTGTTTTTT
>.|TRBV18|TRBJ2-5|few
CASSPGGGETQYF
TGTGCCAGCTCACCTGGGGGAGGAGAGACCCAGTACTTC
>.|TRBV27|TRBJ2-7|once
CASSLGGALRYEQYF
TGTGCCAGCAGTTTAGGGGGGGCCCTCCGCTACGAGCAGTACTTC
>.|TRBV5-1|TRBJ1-1|.
CASSLGVMNTEAFF
TGCGCCAGCAGCTTAGGGGTGATGAACACTGAAGCTTTCTTT
>TRBD1|TRBV19|TRBJ2-3|.
CASSSTDRGADTQYF
TGTGCCAGTAGTTCCACTGACAGGGGGGCGGATACGCAGTATTTT
>TRBD2|TRBV6-5|TRBJ2-7|.
CASATAGGASYEQYF
TGTGCCAGCGCGACAGCGGGGGGCGCCTCCTACGAGCAGTACTTC
>TRBD2|TRBV13|TRBJ2-5|.
CASSLGAGGRETQYF
TGTGCCAGCAGCTTAGGAGCGGGGGGCCGAGAGACCCAGTACTTC
>.|TRBV24-1|TRBJ2-5|.
CATLKQNHQETQYF
TGTGCCACCTTAAAGCAAAACCATCAAGAGACCCAGTACTTC
>TRBD1|TRBV7-9|TRBJ1-2|.
CASGRQGYGYTF
TGTGCCAGCGGACGACAGGGCTATGGCTACACCTTC
>.|TRBV7-2|TRBJ2-3|.
CASSLITDTQYF
TGTGCCAGCAGCTTAATAACAGATACGCAGTATTTT
>TRBD2|TRBV6-4|TRBJ2-3|.
CASSSSGGADTQYF
TGTGCCAGCAGTTCTAGCGGGGGGGCAGATACGCAGTATTTT
>TRBD1|TRBV7-2|TRBJ2-3|.
CASSPGTGWANTDTQYF
TGTGCCAGCAGCCCAGGGACAGGGTGGGCGAACACAGATACGCAGTATTTT
>.|TRBV7-3|TRBJ2-7|.
CASSLGGATYEQYF
TGTGCCAGCAGCTTAGGGGGGGCCACCTACGAGCAGTACTTC
>.|TRBV20-1|TRBJ2-7|.
CSAVGGDEQYF
TGCAGTGCTGTGGGGGGTGATGAGCAGTACTTC
>TRBD1|TRBV6-2/TRBV6-3|TRBJ1-5|.
CASSETGADLGPQHF
TGTGCCAGCAGCGAAACAGGGGCCGACTTGGGGCCCCAGCATTTT
>.|TRBV27|TRBJ1-2|.
CASSQSRVSYGYTF
TGTGCCAGCAGTCAGTCCAGGGTGAGCTATGGCTACACCTTC
>.|TRBV21-1|TRBJ1-3|.
CASSKVPGLSGNTIYF
TGTGCCAGCAGCAAAGTTCCAGGCCTCTCTGGAAACACCATATATTTT
>TRBD2|TRBV6-4|TRBJ2-1|.
CASSDSGGSGGISYNEQFF
TGTGCCAGCAGTGACTCTGGTGGTAGCGGGGGGATTTCCTACAATGAGCAGTTCTTC
>.|TRBV11-3|TRBJ2-3|.
CASSRTASTDTQYF
TGTGCCAGCAGCCGGACAGCTAGCACAGATACGCAGTATTTT
>TRBD2|TRBV6-5|TRBJ2-1|.
CASRDSGGGNEQFF
TGTGCCAGCAGGGATAGCGGGGGGGGGAATGAGCAGTTCTTC
>.|TRBV10-3|TRBJ2-3|once
CAISESGQGSGYF
TGTGCCATCAGTGAGTCGGGGCAGGGTTCGGGGTATTTT
>TRBD2|TRBV3-1/TRBV3-2|TRBJ2-7|medium-sized
CARTKRGGPYEQYF
TGTGCCAGGACCAAGCGGGGGGGCCCCTACGAGCAGTACTTC